The sequence of this T cell receptor beta chain was determined in a study of T cells in Graves' hyperthyroidism and ophthalmopathy. Study-level points and caveats: The blood repertoire included most of the expanded thyroid clonotypes above 0.001. Onset of ophthalmopathy came a median roughly 6.5 months after the model predicted it.

This clonotype has ten or more counts. Its specificity is not known. Between the trimmed V and J ends, which lost 6 bases and 8 bases, there was a span of 10 bases. Germline values: CDR1 MGHDK, CDR2 SYGVNS. The CDR3 contains 11 residues. Amplification yielded TCR beta CDR3 regions, with RNA transcripts as the source. Primed by the HTBI set, a first-round RT-PCR was run on the TCR CDR3. TCRdb used MiXCR to reprocess the multiplex PCR reads, holding one entry per CDR3 protein. The table lists over 700,000 distinct CDR3 sequences, over 35% of them singletons. When ophthalmopathy did not progress within 18 months, Graves' hyperthyroidism was considered stable.

V usage is TRBV25-1 and J usage is TRBJ1-1, with D unclear. Sample: blood. This sequence was found in a man aged 18 to 29 with Graves' hyperthyroidism. The CDR3 region has the DNA TGTGCCAGCAGGAAAGAGGTGGAAGCTTTCTTT. Its protein is CASRKEVEAFF.